The clone carrying this T cell receptor (beta chain) has ten or more counts. Trimming cost V 6 bases and J 4 bases, with 15 bases left between them. CDR1 is SGHTA and CDR2 is FQGNSA in the germline V gene. This CDR3 is 15 amino acids long. MiXCR, run by TCRdb on the RT-PCR reads, gives a single entry per CDR3 protein. Found here are about 700,000 distinct CDR3 sequences, approximately 15% of them singletons; the top ten hold 3% to 4.5%. The source material was memory CD4+ T cells from blood. The sequence was collected from a female donor in good health, serving as a healthy control. V is TRBV7-2 and J is TRBJ2-2; D is possibly TRBD1 or TRBD2 (5 bases each). For the CDR3, the DNA is TGTGCCAGCAGGCCGGTTGAGGGGTCCACCGGGGAGCTGTTTTTT. Translated, it gives CASRPVEGSTGELFF. Combining the CDR3 with reference TRBV7-2 and TRBJ2-2 gives the whole variable domain GAGVSQSPSNKVTEKGKDVELRCDPISGHTALYWYRQSLGQGLEFLIYFQGNSAPDKSGLPSDRFSAERTGGSVSTLTIQRTQQEDSAVYLCASRPVEGSTGELFFGEGSRLTVL.